The clone carrying this TCR beta chain was observed many times. Trimming shortened V by 4 bases and J by 5 bases, and 17 bases separated the two germline ends. There are 14 residues in the CDR3. The V gene's germline CDR1 is DFQATT and CDR2 SNEGSKA (reference sequence). The sample comes from a study of blood T cells in healthy people across ages. With a J-beta primer mix and a sample-barcoded 5' primer, a second PCR ran about 6 to 11 cycles. TCRdb processed the 5' RACE reads anew with MiXCR; each CDR3 protein has one entry. The repertoire has 650,000 to 950,000 distinct CDR3 sequences, 44% of them found once; the top ten carry roughly 19%.

The sample was blood. This rearrangement joins TRBV20-1 to TRBJ1-2; D unclear. This TCR derives from a man in his sixties in good health. In nucleotides, the CDR3 is TGCAGTGCTACGGGGAGTTGGGAAGAGTATGGCTACACCTTC. Its protein is CSATGSWEEYGYTF.